This TCR beta chain was sequenced in a study of identical twins. Overall study findings and caveats: With abundant cord blood beta clonotypes, insertions were fewer; memory repertoires showed no such pattern. Twins showed weaker excess sharing in their beta out-of-frame sequences.

TCRdb re-derived calls from the 5' RACE reads in MiXCR, one entry per CDR3 protein. The sample has hundreds of thousands of distinct CDR3 sequences; roughly 20% are singletons. As concerns this clonotype: Its antigen is still unknown.

This CDR3 has 21 amino acids. Germline V gene sequence: CDR1 LGHDT, CDR2 YNNKEL (reference sequence). The J segment lost 0 bases and the V segment lost 8 bases, leaving 22 bases of the junction unmatched. These data are also associated with another study on T cells expressing NK-cell markers. That paper states: Repertoire data for TCR beta were derived from sorted T cells (CD3+CD56+NKG2C+, CD3+CD56+NKG2C- and CD3+CD56-NKG2C+).

The chain is built from TRBV3-1 and TRBJ2-7; 13 bases line up with TRBD2. Sequencing was carried out using PBMCs. The TCR originated in a young woman in good health. The CDR3 DNA follows: TGTGCCAGCCGAGGACAGCGTCGGACTAGCGGGAGTGTCTTTGGCTCCTACGAGCAGTACTTC. The encoded protein is CASRGQRRTSGSVFGSYEQYF.